This T cell receptor (beta chain) was identified in a study of CD8+CD57+ T cells in acquired aplastic anemia. Overall study context: Each DNA sample taken from sorted CD4+ and CD8+ cells came to 3 to 4 ug on average.

Selection for sequencing was limited to patients who had shown CD8+CD57+ cell expansion by flow cytometry. Patients uniformly had severe acquired aplastic anemia. At the time of blood sampling, patients had not yet received any therapy. Genomic DNA constituted the template upon which TCR beta VDJ and CDR3 profiling was performed. TCRdb re-called the reads with MiXCR, one entry per CDR3 protein. Among more than 200,000 distinct CDR3 sequences listed, roughly 50% were seen once. Remarks on this clonotype: The antigen is not known. A much larger clone sits a single nucleotide away, making a read error possible.

Per germline, CDR1 MNHEY and CDR2 SMNVEV (reference sequence). This CDR3 region has 15 residues. Study-level results: Patients shared 25 to 30 CD8+ CDR3 sequences with controls.

The rearrangement joins TRBV27 to TRBJ1-2; D remains ambiguous. Sample: sorted CD4+, CD8+, or CD8+CD57+ T cells (not recorded which) from PBMCs. The source of this sequence is a human donor with aplastic anemia. As DNA, the CDR3 is TGTGCCAGCAGTCCCACAGAGAGGCCACGCTATGGCTACGCCTTC. It translates to CASSPTERPRYGYAF.